This T cell receptor (beta chain) stems from a study of T cell responses to AZD1222 COVID-19 vaccine. Study at large: Combined were second doses at about 4 or about 12 weeks.

Clones were sequenced by immunoSEQ multiplex PCR, and TCRdb holds only the in-frame ones, with some missing. In the table there are more than 45,000 clones, roughly 84% of which are singletons. J lost 1 base, V lost 2 bases, and 1 base had no gene match. The germline V gene has CDR1 KGHSH and CDR2 LQKENI. This CDR3 has 14 amino acids. The chain uses TRBV18 and TRBJ2-5; TRBD1 agrees at 7 bases. The receptor was derived from an adult in good health. Sequenced material: peripheral blood, taken on day 0 of AZD1222 vaccination. CDR3 DNA: TGTGCCAGCTCACCAACAGGGGCCCAAGAGACCCAGTACTTC. Translating it yields CASSPTGAQETQYF.